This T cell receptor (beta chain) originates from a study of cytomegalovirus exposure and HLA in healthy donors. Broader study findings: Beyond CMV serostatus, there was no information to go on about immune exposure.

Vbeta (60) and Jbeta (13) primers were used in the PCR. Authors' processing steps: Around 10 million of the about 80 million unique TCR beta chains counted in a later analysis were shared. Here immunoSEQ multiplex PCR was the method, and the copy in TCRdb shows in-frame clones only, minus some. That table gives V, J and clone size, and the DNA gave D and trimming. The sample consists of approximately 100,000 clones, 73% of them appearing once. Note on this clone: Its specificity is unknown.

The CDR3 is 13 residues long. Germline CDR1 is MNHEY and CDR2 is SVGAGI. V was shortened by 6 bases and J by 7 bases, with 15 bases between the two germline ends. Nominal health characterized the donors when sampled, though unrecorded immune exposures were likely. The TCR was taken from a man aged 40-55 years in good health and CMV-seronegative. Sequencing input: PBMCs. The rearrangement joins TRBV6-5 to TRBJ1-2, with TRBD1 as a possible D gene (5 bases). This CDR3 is CASRPRGFSGYTF. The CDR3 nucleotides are TGTGCCAGCAGACCTAGGGGTTTTAGTGGCTACACCTTC.